These T cell receptor beta chains were read from a single sample in a study of control samples from healthy donors and cancer patients. Measured with immunoSEQ multiplex PCR; TCRdb has only the in-frame clones, and not every one. The sample holds some 150,000 clones, roughly 94% seen once. Sequencing was performed on blood. The receptors were gathered from a man in his forties in good health. Both conserved end residues are part of each CDR3. D genes are given only for firm matches. Rows give clone size only sometimes, using once, few, many, or a class for an expanded clone.

>TRBV7-2|-|-|TRBJ2-7
CASSLYREANEQYF
TGTGCCAGCAGCTTATACAGGGAGGCCAACGAGCAGTACTTC
>TRBV5-5|-|-|TRBJ1-1
CASSLGSGYTEAFF
TGTGCCAGCAGCTTGGGCAGCGGATACACTGAAGCTTTCTTT
>TRBV7-8|-|-|TRBJ1-3
CASSAVSGGNTIYF
TGTGCCAGCAGCGCTGTCTCGGGTGGAAACACCATATATTTT
>TRBV19|-|TRBD1|TRBJ1-1
CASTPGTGGRIEAFF
TGTGCCAGTACCCCAGGGACAGGGGGCCGCATTGAAGCTTTCTTT
>TRBV28|-|TRBD1|TRBJ1-1
CAADRGLNTEAFF
TGTGCCGCCGACAGGGGGCTGAACACTGAAGCTTTCTTT
>TRBV12-3/TRBV12-4|-|-|TRBJ1-1
CASSSGAYTEAFF
TGTGCCAGCAGTTCGGGCGCTTACACTGAAGCTTTCTTT
>TRBV7-9|-|-|TRBJ1-2
CASSPGANYGYTF
TGTGCCAGCAGCCCGGGAGCTAACTATGGCTACACCTTC
>TRBV12-3/TRBV12-4|-|-|TRBJ2-2
CASRNTGELFF
TGTGCCAGCCGAAACACCGGGGAGCTGTTTTTT
>TRBV18|-|TRBD1|TRBJ1-5
CASSTTGVLGQPQHF
TGTGCCAGCTCAACGACAGGGGTGCTTGGTCAGCCCCAGCATTTT
>TRBV5-1|-|-|TRBJ2-7
CASSPNWFRDGYEQYF
TGCGCCAGCAGCCCGAACTGGTTCCGGGACGGTTACGAGCAGTACTTC
>TRBV3-1/TRBV3-2|once|-|TRBJ1-3
CASSQRAGNTIYF
TGTGCCAGCAGCCAACGGGCCGGAAACACCATATATTTT
>TRBV5-1|-|-|TRBJ1-3
CASSFRGNRRYSGNTIYF
TGCGCCAGCAGCTTTCGGGGGAACAGGAGATACTCTGGAAACACCATATATTTT
>TRBV5-4|-|TRBD2|TRBJ2-5
CASSSRGGGETQYF
TGTGCCAGCAGCTCTCGAGGCGGGGGGGAGACCCAGTACTTC
>TRBV9|-|-|TRBJ1-2
CASSVGGWNYGYTF
TGTGCCAGCAGCGTAGGAGGGTGGAACTATGGCTACACCTTC
>TRBV11-3|-|-|TRBJ2-1
CASSSWDNEQFF
TGTGCCAGCAGCTCATGGGACAATGAGCAGTTCTTC
>TRBV27|-|-|TRBJ1-6
CASSLLGGLADSPLHF
TGTGCCAGCAGTTTATTAGGCGGGTTAGCAGATTCACCCCTCCACTTT
>TRBV25-1|-|TRBD1|TRBJ1-2
CASSEPGTATRSGYTF
TGTGCCAGCAGTGAACCCGGGACAGCGACCCGGTCTGGCTACACCTTC
>TRBV3-1/TRBV3-2|-|-|TRBJ2-1
CASSQVPTGPTYNEQFF
TGTGCCAGCAGCCAAGTCCCAACAGGACCCACCTACAATGAGCAGTTCTTC
>TRBV5-4|-|TRBD1|TRBJ1-2
CASSHTGGNYGYTF
TGTGCCAGCAGCCATACAGGGGGGAACTATGGCTACACCTTC
>TRBV4-3|-|-|TRBJ1-1
CASSQETGGVELNTEAFF
TGCGCCAGCAGCCAAGAAACGGGGGGAGTCGAGTTAAACACTGAAGCTTTCTTT
>TRBV10-2|-|-|TRBJ1-2
CASSEGQPYGYTF
TGCGCCAGCAGTGAGGGACAGCCCTATGGCTACACCTTC
>TRBV7-2|-|-|TRBJ2-2
CASSYLGGGELFF
TGTGCCAGCAGCTACCTGGGGGGCGGGGAGCTGTTTTTT
>TRBV9|-|-|TRBJ2-2
CASSVYETVTGELFF
TGTGCCAGCAGCGTGTATGAGACAGTAACCGGGGAGCTGTTTTTT
>TRBV27|-|TRBD1|TRBJ2-3
CASSPRGPGPDTQYF
TGTGCCAGCAGTCCCAGGGGGCCCGGGCCTGATACGCAGTATTTT
>TRBV6-4|-|TRBD2|TRBJ2-1
CASRPAGGGSNEQFF
TGTGCCAGCAGGCCTGCGGGGGGGGGTAGCAATGAGCAGTTCTTC
>TRBV7-2|-|-|TRBJ2-5
CASSAGIQETQYF
TGTGCCAGCAGCGCAGGGATCCAAGAGACCCAGTACTTC
>TRBV20-1|-|-|TRBJ1-4
CSASPWGESRDDEKLFF
TGCAGTGCTAGTCCATGGGGGGAAAGCCGAGACGATGAAAAACTGTTTTTT
>TRBV9|-|TRBD2|TRBJ2-1
CASSWTSGGANEQFF
TGTGCCAGCAGCTGGACTAGCGGGGGGGCCAATGAGCAGTTCTTC
>TRBV27|-|-|TRBJ1-5
CASSLGVNQPQHF
TGTGCCAGCAGTTTAGGGGTCAATCAGCCCCAGCATTTT
>TRBV28|-|-|TRBJ2-2
CASSTPWTGNTGELFF
TGTGCCAGCAGCACACCGTGGACGGGGAACACCGGGGAGCTGTTTTTT
>TRBV19|once|-|TRBJ2-1
CASSIVGTRQNEQFF
TGTGCCAGTAGTATTGTGGGGACCCGTCAGAATGAGCAGTTCTTC
>TRBV5-1|-|TRBD1|TRBJ1-1
CAGTPEMGQGGNTEAFF
TGCGCCGGCACTCCCGAGATGGGACAGGGGGGGAACACTGAAGCTTTCTTT
>TRBV19|-|TRBD1|TRBJ2-1
CASRVGTGIYNEQFF
TGTGCCAGTAGAGTCGGGACAGGGATCTACAATGAGCAGTTCTTC
>TRBV6-5|-|-|TRBJ1-6
CASTLDSGVKSPLHF
TGTGCCAGCACCTTAGATTCGGGGGTAAAATCACCCCTCCACTTT
>TRBV4-1|-|TRBD1|TRBJ1-3
CASSLDRASGNTIYF
TGCGCCAGCAGCCTCGACAGGGCCTCTGGAAACACCATATATTTT
>TRBV18|-|-|TRBJ1-6
CASSPIEENSPLHF
TGTGCCAGCTCACCAATAGAGGAGAATTCACCCCTCCACTTT
>TRBV19|-|-|TRBJ1-5
CASSRSTGIQPQHF
TGTGCCAGTAGTAGATCAACAGGAATTCAGCCCCAGCATTTT
>TRBV6-4|-|-|TRBJ1-2
CASRAIAGETNYGYTF
TGTGCCAGCAGAGCAATAGCCGGAGAAACTAACTATGGCTACACCTTC
>TRBV2|-|-|TRBJ1-5
CASSTPAGGNQPQHF
TGTGCCAGCAGCACCCCGGCAGGGGGCAATCAGCCCCAGCATTTT
>TRBV12-3/TRBV12-4|once|-|TRBJ2-7
CASSANPYEQYF
TGTGCCAGCAGTGCGAATCCCTACGAGCAGTACTTC
>TRBV29-1|-|-|TRBJ1-2
CSVGEGYSAYGYTF
TGCAGCGTTGGGGAAGGGTACTCGGCCTATGGCTACACCTTC
>TRBV7-6|-|TRBD1|TRBJ2-7
CASSLEAGGLNEQYF
TGTGCCAGCAGCTTAGAGGCAGGGGGCCTGAACGAGCAGTACTTC
>TRBV7-2|-|-|TRBJ1-5
CASSRSAQPQHF
TGTGCCAGCAGCCGAAGTGCCCAGCCCCAGCATTTT
>TRBV7-2|-|-|TRBJ2-7
CASSLGWNSYEQYF
TGTGCCAGCAGCTTAGGCTGGAACTCCTACGAGCAGTACTTC
>TRBV6-5|-|-|TRBJ2-1
CASALRRPYNEQFF
TGTGCCAGCGCCCTCAGGAGGCCCTACAATGAGCAGTTCTTC
>TRBV6-2/TRBV6-3|-|-|TRBJ1-1
CASSYSEAGMNTEAFF
TGTGCCAGCAGTTACTCGGAGGCGGGTATGAACACTGAAGCTTTCTTT
>TRBV9|once|TRBD1|TRBJ1-5
CASSVEGQGVDQPQHF
TGTGCCAGCAGCGTAGAAGGGCAGGGGGTGGATCAGCCCCAGCATTTT
>TRBV2|-|TRBD1|TRBJ1-4
CASRRETGGLEKLFF
TGTGCCAGCAGAAGGGAGACAGGGGGGTTAGAAAAACTGTTTTTT
>TRBV19|once|-|TRBJ1-5
CASSIFRGGNQPQHF
TGTGCCAGTAGTATATTTAGAGGGGGCAATCAGCCCCAGCATTTT
>TRBV27|-|-|TRBJ2-7
CASSHSGHEQYF
TGTGCCAGCAGTCACTCAGGGCACGAGCAGTACTTC
>TRBV19|-|-|TRBJ1-3
CASSQGGAGVSGNTIYF
TGTGCCAGTAGCCAAGGGGGAGCAGGCGTCTCTGGAAACACCATATATTTT